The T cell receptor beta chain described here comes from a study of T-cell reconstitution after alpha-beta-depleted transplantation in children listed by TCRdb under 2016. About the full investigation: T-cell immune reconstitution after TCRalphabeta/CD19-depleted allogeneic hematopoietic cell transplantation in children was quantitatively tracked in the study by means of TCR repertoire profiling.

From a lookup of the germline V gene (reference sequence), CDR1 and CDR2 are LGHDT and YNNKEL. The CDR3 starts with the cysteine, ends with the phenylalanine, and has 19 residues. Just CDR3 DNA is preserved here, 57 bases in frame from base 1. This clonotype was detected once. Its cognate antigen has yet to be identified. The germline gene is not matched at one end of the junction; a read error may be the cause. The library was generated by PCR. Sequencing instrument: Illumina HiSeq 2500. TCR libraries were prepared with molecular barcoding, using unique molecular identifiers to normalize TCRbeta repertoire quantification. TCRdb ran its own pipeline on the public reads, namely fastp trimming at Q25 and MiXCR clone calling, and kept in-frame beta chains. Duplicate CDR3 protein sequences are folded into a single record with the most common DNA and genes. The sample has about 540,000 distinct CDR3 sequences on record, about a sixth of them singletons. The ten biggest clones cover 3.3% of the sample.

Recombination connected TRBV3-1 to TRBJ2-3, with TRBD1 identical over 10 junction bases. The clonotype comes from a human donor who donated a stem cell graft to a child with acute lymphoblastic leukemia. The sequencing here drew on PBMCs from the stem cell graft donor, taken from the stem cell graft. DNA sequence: TGTACCAGCGGAGCCCGGGGGACAGGGGTAATCCCTAGCACAGATACGCAGTATTTT. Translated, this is CTSGARGTGVIPSTDTQYF.